This passage covers 16 T cell receptor beta chains from one sample sequenced in a study of regulatory dendritic cells for organ transplantation. Allogeneic regulatory or mature dendritic cells were co-cultured for less than six days with CFSE-labeled sorted T cells at 1:10. Clones were read by immunoSEQ multiplex PCR, and TCRdb kept only the in-frame ones, dropping some. The sample includes over 20,000 clones, approximately 85% of them seen just once. The antigens of these receptors remain unknown. Sequenced sample: naive CD4+ T cells from blood cultured with regulatory dendritic cells. The sample's subset: CD45RA+ naive T cells. All receptors come from a human donor in good health.

This clone occurred once. In DNA form, the CDR3 reads TGTGCCAGTAGGGACATCGGGACAGGGGGCCCCGGGGAGCTGTTTTTT. Translating gives CASRDIGTGGPGELFF. This chain joins TRBV19 and TRBJ2-2, with 12 bases identical to TRBD1. J lost 6 bases, V lost 6 bases, and 8 bases had no gene match. The CDR3 loop spans 16 amino acids. The V gene's germline CDR1 is LNHDA and CDR2 SQIVND (reference sequence).

V is TRBV7-9 and J is TRBJ2-3, with 11 bases aligning to TRBD2. Germline assignment: CDR1 SEHNR and CDR2 FQNEAQ (reference sequence). The trim removed 0 bases at V and 5 bases at J, leaving 10 bases unmatched. CDR3 length equals 18 residues. The CDR3 DNA is TGTGCCAGCAGCTTAGCGGTTTTTAGCGGGAGGGCCGGAGATACGCAGTATTTT. Translation gives CASSLAVFSGRAGDTQYF.

The chain has TRBV6-4 and TRBJ2-1; D may be TRBD1 (5 bases). The CDR3 extends over 15 amino acids. V lost 6 bases and J lost 6, with 18 bases in between. Germline CDR1 and CDR2: MRHNA and SNTAGT. CDR3 DNA sequence: TGTGCCAGCAGGCGAAATGAACAGGTTTCCAATGAGCAGTTCTTC. Protein: CASRRNEQVSNEQFF.

The chain carries TRBV7-8 and TRBJ2-3, with D perhaps matching TRBD2 (5 bases). This CDR3 comprises 15 residues. The germline gives CDR1 SGHVS, CDR2 FQNEAQ. Trimming stripped 5 bases from V and 5 bases from J, with 17 bases between. CDR3 bases: TGTGCCAGCAGCCTCCCTATTTCCCGGGGAGATACGCAGTATTTT. This encodes CASSLPISRGDTQYF.

The chain employs TRBV19 and TRBJ1-2, with a weak D call TRBD1 (6 bases). The ends were cut back, 5 bases at V and 2 bases at J, with 9 bases in the middle. Germline CDR1 and CDR2: LNHDA and SQIVND (reference sequence). The CDR3 has 13 residues. The CDR3 loop is CASSATGNYGYTF. CDR3 nucleotide sequence: TGTGCCAGTAGTGCGACAGGAAACTATGGCTACACCTTC.

V is TRBV9 and J is TRBJ1-1, with D perhaps TRBD1 (5 bases). Per germline, CDR1 SGDLS and CDR2 YYNGEE. The CDR3 extends over 13 amino acids. Trimming removed 4 bases at V and 3 bases at J, with 10 bases between. CDR3 in amino acids: CASSREGYTEAFF. The CDR3 DNA is TGTGCCAGCAGCAGAGAGGGGTACACTGAAGCTTTCTTT.

This sequence joins TRBV6-1 and TRBJ2-1; D unclear. Germline loops: CDR1 MNHNS, CDR2 SASEGT. V lost 7 bases, J lost 8 bases, and 9 bases lay in between. The CDR3 is made up of 11 amino acids. DNA of the CDR3: TGTGCCAGCACCCTGTCACATGAGCAGTTCTTC. Residues: CASTLSHEQFF.

The J gene is TRBJ1-1, the V gene TRBV27; D might be TRBD1 (6 bases). V dropped 3 bases and J dropped 6 bases, with 11 bases sitting between them. In germline, CDR1 is MNHEY, CDR2 SMNVEV (reference sequence). The CDR3 consists of 13 residues. CDR3 DNA: TGTGCCAGCAGTTTCGACAGGTTGGCTGAAGCTTTCTTT. Protein: CASSFDRLAEAFF.

The V call is TRBV4-3, the J call TRBJ1-2; D not certain. The germline V gene encodes CDR1 LGHNA and CDR2 YSLEER. There are 16 residues in the CDR3. V was shortened by 1 base and J by 6 bases, with 18 bases between the two germline ends. CDR3: CASSQGRQILWNGYTF. Here the CDR3 DNA reads TGCGCCAGCAGCCAAGGTAGGCAGATTCTTTGGAATGGCTACACCTTC.

This clone was seen just once. The chain's CDR3 is CASSRATSTDTQYF. CDR3 DNA sequence: TGTGCCAGCAGTAGGGCTACGAGCACAGATACGCAGTATTTT. The chain couples TRBV2 to TRBJ2-3; D ambiguous. Germline V gene data show CDR1 as SNHLY and CDR2 as FYNNEI. The V end was cut by 5 bases, the J end by 0 bases, with 9 bases between. The CDR3 extends over 14 amino acids.

The V and J genes are TRBV28 and TRBJ2-1; D not resolved. Germline CDR1 and CDR2: MDHEN and SYDVKM. The CDR3 is made up of 14 amino acids. The germline V and J ends were trimmed by 9 bases and 0 bases, with 12 bases remaining between them. Here the CDR3 reads CASSRPGSYNEQFF. The CDR3 nucleotides read TGTGCCAGTAGCCGTCCAGGCTCCTACAATGAGCAGTTCTTC.

This chain uses TRBV19 with TRBJ2-5; 8 bases fit TRBD2. Losses at the gene ends were 7 bases for V and 5 bases for J; bases not matched to a gene: 9. The germline gives CDR1 LNHDA, CDR2 SQIVND (reference sequence). CDR3 length: 14 amino acids. In nucleotides, the CDR3 is TGTGCCAGTAATAGCGGGGTTCTTCTGGAGACCCAGTACTTC. This encodes CASNSGVLLETQYF.

The chain recombines TRBV5-8 with TRBJ2-3; tentatively, D is TRBD2 (5 bases). Per the germline V gene, CDR1 is SGHTS and CDR2 is YDEGEE. Deletions cut 0 bases from V and 2 bases from J, with 13 bases between. CDR3 length: 16 residues. The CDR3 protein is CASSLGSAYTTDTQYF. CDR3 coding DNA: TGTGCCAGCAGCTTGGGTAGCGCCTATACCACAGATACGCAGTATTTT.

In its sample, this clone was seen a few times. The chain carries TRBV19 and TRBJ1-2; 8 positions agree with TRBD1. The CDR3 is 13 residues long. CDR1 and CDR2 from the germline V gene are LNHDA and SQIVND (reference sequence). The V gene end was trimmed by 5 bases and the J gene end by 5 bases; junction bases not matched to a gene: 4. CDR3 nucleotide sequence: TGTGCCAGTAGTCCCCGACAGGGGTATGGCTACACCTTC. Residues: CASSPRQGYGYTF.

The chain employs TRBV4-3 and TRBJ2-5, with no clear D. The J call could be wrong; TRBJ2-7 is a better fit for the DNA end. The V gene's germline CDR1 is LGHNA and CDR2 YSLEER. This CDR3 is 14 amino acids long. The CDR3 sequence: CASSQDGGAYEQYF. CDR3 DNA: TGCGCCAGCAGCCAAGATGGCGGCGCCTACGAGCAGTACTTC.

The genes are TRBV4-3 and TRBJ1-4; no reliable D call. This CDR3 has 14 residues. V dropped 1 base and J dropped 5 bases, with 8 bases sitting between them. CDR1 LGHNA and CDR2 YSLEER come from the germline V gene. CDR3 nucleotide sequence: TGCGCCAGCAGCCAAGTCCCAGAAAATGAAAAACTGTTTTTT. It is translated as CASSQVPENEKLFF.